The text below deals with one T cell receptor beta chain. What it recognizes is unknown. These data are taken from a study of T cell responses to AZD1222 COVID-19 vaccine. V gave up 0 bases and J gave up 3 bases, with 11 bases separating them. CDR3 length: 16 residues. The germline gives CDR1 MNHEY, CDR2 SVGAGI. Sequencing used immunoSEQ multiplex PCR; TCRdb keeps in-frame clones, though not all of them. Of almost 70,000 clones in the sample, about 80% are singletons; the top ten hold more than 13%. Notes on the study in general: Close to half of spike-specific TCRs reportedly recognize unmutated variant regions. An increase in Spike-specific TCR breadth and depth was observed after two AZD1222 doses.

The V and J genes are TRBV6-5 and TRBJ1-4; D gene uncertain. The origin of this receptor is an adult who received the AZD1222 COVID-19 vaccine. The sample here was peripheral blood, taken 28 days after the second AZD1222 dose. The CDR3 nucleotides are TGTGCCAGCAGTTACTCAGGCAGCTCCTCTAATGAAAAACTGTTTTTT. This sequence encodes CASSYSGSSSNEKLFF.